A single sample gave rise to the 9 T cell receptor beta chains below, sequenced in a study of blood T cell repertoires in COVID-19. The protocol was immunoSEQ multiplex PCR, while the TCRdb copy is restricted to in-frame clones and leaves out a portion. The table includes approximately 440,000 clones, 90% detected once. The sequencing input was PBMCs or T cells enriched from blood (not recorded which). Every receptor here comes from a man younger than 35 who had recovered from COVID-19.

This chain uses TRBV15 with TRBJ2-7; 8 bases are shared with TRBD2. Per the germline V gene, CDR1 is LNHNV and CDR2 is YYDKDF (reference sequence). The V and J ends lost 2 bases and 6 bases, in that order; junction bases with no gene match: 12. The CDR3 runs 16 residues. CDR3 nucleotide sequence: TGTGCCACCAGCAGATTCGGAAGCGGGAGATCAGGCGAGCAGTACTTC. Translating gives CATSRFGSGRSGEQYF.

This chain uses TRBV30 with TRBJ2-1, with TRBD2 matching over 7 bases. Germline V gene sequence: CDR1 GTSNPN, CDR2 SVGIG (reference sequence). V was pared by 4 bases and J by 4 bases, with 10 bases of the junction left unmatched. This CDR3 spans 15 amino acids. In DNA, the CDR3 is TGTGCCTGGACCCTGGGGGGGAGACTATACAATGAGCAGTTCTTC. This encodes CAWTLGGRLYNEQFF.

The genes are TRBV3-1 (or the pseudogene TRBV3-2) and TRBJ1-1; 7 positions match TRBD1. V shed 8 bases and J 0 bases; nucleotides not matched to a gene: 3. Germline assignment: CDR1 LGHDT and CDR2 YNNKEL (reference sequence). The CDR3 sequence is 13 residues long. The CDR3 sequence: CASVGTVNTEAFF. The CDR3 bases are TGTGCCAGCGTCGGGACAGTGAACACTGAAGCTTTCTTT.

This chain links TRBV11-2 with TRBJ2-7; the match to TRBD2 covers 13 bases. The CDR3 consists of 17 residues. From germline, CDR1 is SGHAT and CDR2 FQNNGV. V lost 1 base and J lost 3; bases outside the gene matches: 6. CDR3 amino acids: CASSLAPTSGRIYEQYF. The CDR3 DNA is TGTGCCAGCAGCTTAGCCCCGACTAGCGGGAGGATCTACGAGCAGTACTTC.

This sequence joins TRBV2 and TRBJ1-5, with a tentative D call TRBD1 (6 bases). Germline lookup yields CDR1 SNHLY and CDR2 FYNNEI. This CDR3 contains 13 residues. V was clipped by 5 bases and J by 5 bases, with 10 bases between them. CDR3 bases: TGTGCCAGCAGTTGGGACATTGATCAGCCCCAGCATTTT. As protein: CASSWDIDQPQHF.

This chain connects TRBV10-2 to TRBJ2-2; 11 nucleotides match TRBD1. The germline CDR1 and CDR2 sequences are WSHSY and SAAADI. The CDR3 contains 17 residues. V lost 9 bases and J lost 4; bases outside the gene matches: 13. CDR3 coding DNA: TGCGCCAGTTCAGTAGCATCCGGGACAGGGGGCACCGGGGAGCTGTTTTTT. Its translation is CASSVASGTGGTGELFF.

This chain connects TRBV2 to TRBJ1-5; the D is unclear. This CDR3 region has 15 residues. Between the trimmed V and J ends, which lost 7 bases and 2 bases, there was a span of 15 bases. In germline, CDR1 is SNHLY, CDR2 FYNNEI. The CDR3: CASTDQGRGNQPQHF. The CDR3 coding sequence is TGTGCCAGCACCGATCAAGGGAGAGGCAATCAGCCCCAGCATTTT.

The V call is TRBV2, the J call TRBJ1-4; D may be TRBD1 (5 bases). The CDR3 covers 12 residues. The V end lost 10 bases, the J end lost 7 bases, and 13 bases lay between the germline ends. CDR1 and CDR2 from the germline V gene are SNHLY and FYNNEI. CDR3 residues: CATLGGVEKLFF. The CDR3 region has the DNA TGTGCCACGTTGGGGGGGGTTGAAAAACTGTTTTTT. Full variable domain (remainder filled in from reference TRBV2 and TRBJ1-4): EPEVTQTPSHQVTQMGQEVILRCVPISNHLYFYWYRQILGQKVEFLVSFYNNEISEKSEIFDDQFSVERPDGSNFTLKIRSTKLEDSAMYFCATLGGVEKLFFGSGTQLSVL.

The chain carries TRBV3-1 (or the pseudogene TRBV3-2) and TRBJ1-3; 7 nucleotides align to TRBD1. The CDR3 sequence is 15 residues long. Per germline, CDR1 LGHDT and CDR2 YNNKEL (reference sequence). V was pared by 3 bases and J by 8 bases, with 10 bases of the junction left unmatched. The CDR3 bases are TGTGCCAGCAGCCAGACAGGGAACGGCGGAGACACCATATATTTT. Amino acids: CASSQTGNGGDTIYF.